This TCR beta chain emerged from a study of beta chain features in type 1 diabetes. In the study overall: Age and gender were similar between patients and healthy donors, as were cell yields.

Expressed TCRB transcripts were sequenced, since all the RNA that had been isolated was reverse transcribed. Naive, central memory and regulatory T cell samples produced a mean of approximately 3.5 million reads. The repertoire was sequenced with immunoSEQ multiplex PCR; TCRdb's copy has only in-frame clones and lacks some. Of under 800,000 clones in the sample, around 15% were seen once. As regards this clone: Within the sample, other DNA sequences also encode this same CDR3.

CDR3 length: 15 residues. Trimming cost V 4 bases and J 5 bases; bases outside gene matches: 8. Germline V gives CDR1 MNHEY, CDR2 SVGAGI. The chain joins TRBV6-5 to TRBJ2-7; 10 nucleotides match TRBD1. This TCR was recovered from a man aged 18 to 30 in good health. Sequencing was carried out using naive CD4+ T cells from blood. In DNA form, the CDR3 reads TGTGCCAGCAGTTCCGGTGGGACAGGGGACCACGAGCAGTACTTC. Protein product: CASSSGGTGDHEQYF.